This entry lists 11 T cell receptor beta chains sequenced from one sample in a study of control samples from healthy donors and cancer patients. Generated by immunoSEQ multiplex PCR, the TCRdb table keeps only in-frame clones and is missing some. The table lists around 180,000 clones, about 86% of them singletons. The specimen was blood. The receptors shown here come from a woman aged 30 to 39 in good health.

The V call is TRBV11-2, the J call TRBJ1-2; the D is unclear. This CDR3 has 15 amino acids. The V gene lost 4 bases and the J gene lost 3 bases, with 15 bases spanning the gap. Germline assignment: CDR1 SGHAT and CDR2 FQNNGV. In DNA, the CDR3 is TGTGCCAGCAGCTCTCCCCCGACAAGTTACTATGGCTACACCTTC. Amino acid sequence: CASSSPPTSYYGYTF.

The chain employs TRBV9 and TRBJ2-5; 9 nucleotides match TRBD2. With 3 bases clipped from V and 0 bases from J, the junction kept 6 bases outside the gene matches. Germline CDR1 is SGDLS and CDR2 is YYNGEE. This CDR3 spans 16 amino acids. CDR3 sequence (DNA): TGTGCCAGCAGCGACAGCGGGGGGACCTACCAAGAGACCCAGTACTTC. Encoded protein: CASSDSGGTYQETQYF.

The gene calls are TRBV20-1 and TRBJ2-5, with D uncertain. Germline-derived CDR1 and CDR2 are DFQATT and SNEGSKA (reference sequence). This CDR3 has 11 amino acids. CDR3 region: CRAEEQETQYF. CDR3 nucleotides: TGCAGGGCCGAGGAACAAGAGACCCAGTACTTC.

V is TRBV12-5 and J is TRBJ2-7, with 7 bases fitting TRBD1. This CDR3 has 15 amino acids. The ends lost 1 base at V and 3 bases at J; junction bases unmatched: 6. Germline assignment: CDR1 LGHNT and CDR2 FRNRAP. DNA of the CDR3: TGTGCTAGTGGTTTGGCCTCCGGGACAGACTACGAGCAGTACGTC. It translates to CASGLASGTDYEQYV.

DNA for the CDR3: TGTGCCAGCAGCGACCACAGGGGAATGATAGACACTGAAGCTTTCTTT. Translating gives CASSDHRGMIDTEAFF. The chain combines TRBV9 with TRBJ1-1; TRBD1 aligns across 7 bases. The CDR3 loop spans 16 amino acids. The V and J ends lost 3 bases and 3 bases, in that order; junction bases with no gene match: 11. Germline V gives CDR1 SGDLS, CDR2 YYNGEE. Filled out from reference TRBV9 and TRBJ1-1, the complete variable domain reads DSGVTQTPKHLITATGQRVTLRCSPRSGDLSVYWYQQSLDQGLQFLIQYYNGEERAKGNILERFSAQQFPDLHSELNLSSLELGDSALYFCASSDHRGMIDTEAFFGQGTRLTVV.

The genes are TRBV10-3 and TRBJ2-3; possibly TRBD1 for D (8 bases). Trimming took off 0 bases at V and 1 base at J, with 20 bases between the two ends. Germline CDR1 ENHRY, CDR2 SYGVKD. There are 19 residues in the CDR3. Here the CDR3 DNA reads TGTGCCATCAGTGAGTCAGGGACAGGCGGGAGCGGCGGCACAGATACGCAGTATTTT. This codes for CAISESGTGGSGGTDTQYF.

The chain couples TRBV28 to TRBJ2-6; D is uncertain. Germline assignment: CDR1 MDHEN and CDR2 SYDVKM. The CDR3 consists of 15 residues. V lost 6 bases and J lost 4, with 13 bases in between. The CDR3 DNA reads TGTGCCAGCAGCCCCAGCCGGGCCGGGGCCAACGTCCTGACTTTC. Translating it yields CASSPSRAGANVLTF.

J is TRBJ2-5 and V is TRBV6-5; no clear D. The germline V and J ends were trimmed by 6 bases and 1 base, with 9 bases remaining between them. This CDR3 has 13 residues. Per germline, CDR1 MNHEY and CDR2 SVGAGI. The CDR3, as DNA: TGTGCCAGCAGCTCGCGGTCCCAAGAGACCCAGTACTTC. Translating it yields CASSSRSQETQYF.

This chain links TRBV15 with TRBJ1-2, with 7 bases lining up with TRBD1. This CDR3 is built from 18 residues. Germline assignment: CDR1 LNHNV and CDR2 YYDKDF (reference sequence). V lost 0 bases and J lost 5; bases outside the gene matches: 15. Written as DNA, the CDR3 is TGTGCCACCAGCAGAGAAGCGACAGGGAGGCCGAGTTTATATGGCTACACCTTC. Amino acids: CATSREATGRPSLYGYTF. The full variable domain, rest sourced from reference TRBV15 and TRBJ1-2, is DAMVIQNPRYQVTQFGKPVTLSCSQTLNHNVMYWYQQKSSQAPKLLFHYYDKDFNNEADTPDNFQSRRPNTSFCFLDIRSPGLGDTAMYLCATSREATGRPSLYGYTFGSGTRLTVV.

The chain uses TRBV7-9 and TRBJ2-5; D gene uncertain. Trimming stripped 5 bases from V and 1 base from J, with 14 bases between. The CDR3 covers 15 residues. The germline CDR1 and CDR2 sequences are SEHNR and FQNEAQ (reference sequence). DNA of the CDR3: TGTGCCAGCAGCCCCAAGAGGCGGCTCCAAGAGACCCAGTACTTC. As protein: CASSPKRRLQETQYF.

This clone was observed a single time. The genes are TRBV7-9 and TRBJ2-1; 12 bases are a match to TRBD2. V shed 6 bases and J 4 bases; nucleotides not matched to a gene: 7. Germline assignment: CDR1 SEHNR and CDR2 FQNEAQ (reference sequence). The CDR3 extends over 16 amino acids. The CDR3 DNA is TGTGCCAGCAGTCGGACTAGCGGGGACCAGTACAATGAGCAGTTCTTC. Its protein product is CASSRTSGDQYNEQFF. The variable domain in full, with the rest retrieved from reference TRBV7-9 and TRBJ2-1, is DTGVSQNPRHKITKRGQNVTFRCDPISEHNRLYWYRQTLGQGPEFLTYFQNEAQLEKSRLLSDRFSAERPKGSFSTLEIQRTEQGDSAMYLCASSRTSGDQYNEQFFGPGTRLTVL.